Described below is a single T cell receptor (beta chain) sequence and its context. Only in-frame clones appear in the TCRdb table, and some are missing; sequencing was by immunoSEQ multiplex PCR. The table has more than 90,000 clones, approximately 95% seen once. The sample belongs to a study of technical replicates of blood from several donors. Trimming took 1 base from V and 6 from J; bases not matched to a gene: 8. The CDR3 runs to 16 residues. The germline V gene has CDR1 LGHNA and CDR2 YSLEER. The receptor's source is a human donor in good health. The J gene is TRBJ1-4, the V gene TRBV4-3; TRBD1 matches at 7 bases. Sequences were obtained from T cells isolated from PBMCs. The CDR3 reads CASSQGPGTEYEKLFF. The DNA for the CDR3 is TGCGCCAGCAGCCAAGGTCCCGGGACAGAATATGAAAAACTGTTTTTT.